This T cell receptor beta chain was identified in a study of cytomegalovirus exposure and HLA in healthy donors (dated by TCRdb to 2016 to 2017). Context from the whole study: According to a later analysis, one platform produced both the roughly 130 validation repertoires and the 666 repertoires of the first cohort. A separate validation cohort of roughly 110 different subjects was used in addition to the approximately 700-subject first cohort. The aim of the study was to test whether cataloging public T cell receptors could identify signatures of past pathogen exposure. The study combined high-throughput TCR immunosequencing, statistical association of individual TCRs with disease status, and machine learning to predict cytomegalovirus infection status. Overall study outcomes, separate from this receptor: While some public TCRs were present in many individuals, most TCR sequences turned up only very rarely across donors. Cytomegalovirus status was reported to be diagnosed by the classifier with high specificity and sensitivity in both the original and validation cohorts. Of the cluster scores, approximately 95% were above 0 in a later analysis, which found that TCRs clustered in the first cohort also tended to co-occur in the roughly 130 validation repertoires. Three of the identified cytomegalovirus-associated TCR beta chains were confirmed in vitro to be specific for cytomegalovirus antigens. The study gave a list of under 200 TCR beta chains associated with cytomegalovirus. The authors suggested that the approach could potentially be generalized to other disease states and immunological phenotypes. A later analysis had no HLA typing for the validation cohort, so co-occurrence there was scored across all 130 or so repertoires.

To prepare the library, the immunoSEQ multiplex PCR assay was applied. As for the original processing: To diagnose cytomegalovirus status from the catalog of TCR beta chain sequences, a statistical classification framework was built. The table comes from immuneACCESS by way of TCRdb, which keeps in-frame sequences with V and J called. Part of the clones is missing from these tables; in studies checked, under half for an unresolved V gene and the rest for unknown reasons. V and J calls plus clone size are reproduced from that table; the DNA served to infer D and trimming. For this sample the table gives 90,000 to 150,000 clones, of which more than 75% were detected only once. In total, the top ten clones hold over 6% of the sample. This clone occurred once. What antigen it recognizes has not been identified. Base qualities are not at hand, and no much larger clone is one base apart. Separate from the approximately 670-subject first cohort, the validation cohort of 90 to 150 subjects was the group to which the donors belonged.

Germline trimming: 3 bases from V, 3 bases from J; junction bases outside gene matches: 5. CDR1 is given as MDHEN and CDR2 as SYDVKM, both from the germline V gene. The CDR3 goes from the cysteine to the phenylalanine over 16 residues. CDR3 DNA is the only sequence kept; it has 48 bases, read in frame from the first base. The sequence links TRBV28 to TRBJ2-2, and TRBD2 matches 9 of the central bases. Sequencing was done on a sample of PBMCs. This TCR was recovered from a woman younger than 35 in good health and CMV-seropositive. Here is the DNA: TGTGCCAGCAGTTTGAGCCCTAGCGGGGACACCGGGGAGCTGTTTTTT. It translates as CASSLSPSGDTGELFF. The variable domain in full, with residues beyond the CDR3 obtained from the reference TRBV28 and TRBJ2-2 genes, is DVKVTQSSRYLVKRTGEKVFLECVQDMDHENMFWYRQDPGLGLRLIYFSYDVKMKEKGDIPEGYSVSREKKERFSLILESASTNQTSMYLCASSLSPSGDTGELFFGEGSRLTVL.